What follows is one T cell receptor beta chain and its context. The data were taken from a study of blood T cell repertoires in COVID-19. Overall study: Acute-phase and convalescent COVID-19 samples originated in the United States, Italy and Spain. T cells, B-cell-depleted T cells, or PBMCs provided the cDNA or gDNA that served as material.

The CDR3 runs to 12 residues. CDR1 is SGHRS, CDR2 YFSETQ, per germline. V was pared by 2 bases and J by 4 bases, with 6 bases between. TCRdb's table, derived via immunoSEQ multiplex PCR, lists solely in-frame clones and lacks some. Of approximately 280,000 clones in the sample, 86% are singletons; the top ten hold 2% to 2.5%. Sequencing was carried out using peripheral blood. The gene calls are TRBV5-1 and TRBJ1-2; D unclear. The clonotype comes from a woman between 25 and 40 years old who had recovered from COVID-19. CDR3 loop: CASSLPSYGYTF. The CDR3, as DNA: TGCGCCAGCAGCTTACCCAGCTATGGCTACACCTTC.